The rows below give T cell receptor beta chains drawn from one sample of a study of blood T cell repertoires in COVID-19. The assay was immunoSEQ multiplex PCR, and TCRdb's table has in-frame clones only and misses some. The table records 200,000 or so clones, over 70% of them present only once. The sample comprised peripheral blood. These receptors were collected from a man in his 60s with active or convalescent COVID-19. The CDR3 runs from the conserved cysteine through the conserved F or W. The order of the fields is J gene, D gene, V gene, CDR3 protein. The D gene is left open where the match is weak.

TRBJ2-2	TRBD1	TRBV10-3	CAISEFGQGATGELFF
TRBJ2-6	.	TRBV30	CAWSELSGANVLTF
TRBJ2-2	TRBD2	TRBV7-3	CASSLDGGAALTGELFF
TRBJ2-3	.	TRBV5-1	CASSWSADTQYF
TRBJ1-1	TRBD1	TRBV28	CASSGRQGRANTEAFF
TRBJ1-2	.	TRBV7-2	CASSPSPQGHYGYTF
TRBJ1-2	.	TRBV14	CASSQGATPYGYTF
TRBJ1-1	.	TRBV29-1	CSVPLGTMNTEAFF
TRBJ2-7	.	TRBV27	CASSPSDTYEQYF
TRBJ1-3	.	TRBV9	CASTRVHGNTIYF
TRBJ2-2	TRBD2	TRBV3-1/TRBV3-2	CASSRLTSGRAGELFF
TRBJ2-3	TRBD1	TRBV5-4	CASSYPGTGEADTQYF
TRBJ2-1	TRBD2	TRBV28	CASSLRTSGRAYEQFF
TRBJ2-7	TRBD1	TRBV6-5	CASSSGDRLGEQYF
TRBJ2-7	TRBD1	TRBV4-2	CASSQDQTGGAYEQYF
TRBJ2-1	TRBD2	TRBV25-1	CASSVTVAGWLFF
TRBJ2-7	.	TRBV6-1	CASSEVGAGRNEQYF
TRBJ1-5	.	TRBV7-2	CASSLGGGQPQHF
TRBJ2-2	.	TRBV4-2	CASSHEQGYTGELFF
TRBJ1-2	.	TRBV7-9	CASSYLSGNYGYTF
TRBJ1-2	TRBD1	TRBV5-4	CASSLRDREGYGYTF
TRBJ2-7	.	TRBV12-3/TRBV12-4	CASSTGFYEQYF
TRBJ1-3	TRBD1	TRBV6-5	CASKGQGVNTIYF
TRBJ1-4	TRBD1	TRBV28	CASSSLDRGNEKLFF
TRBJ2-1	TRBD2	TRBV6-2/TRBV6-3	CASTPTSGRGNEQFF
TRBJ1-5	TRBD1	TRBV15	CATSRDPQGARGNQPQHF
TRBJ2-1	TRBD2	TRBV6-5	CASSYSEREAYNEQFF
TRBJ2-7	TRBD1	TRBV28	CASSLGTGVWDEQYF
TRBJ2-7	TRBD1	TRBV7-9	CASSPHDRETYEQYF
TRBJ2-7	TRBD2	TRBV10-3	CAISGTSGSFHEQYF
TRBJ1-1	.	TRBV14	CASSRLFEGGTEAFF
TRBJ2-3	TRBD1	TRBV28	CAIRQGDTQYF
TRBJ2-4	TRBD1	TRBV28	CASSATGGELRNIQYF
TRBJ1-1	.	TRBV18	CASSSTGQMNTEAFF
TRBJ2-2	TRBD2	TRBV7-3	CASSSVAGNTGELFF
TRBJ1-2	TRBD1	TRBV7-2	CASSLGTGLGYTF
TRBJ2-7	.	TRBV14	CASSRGASGYYEQYF
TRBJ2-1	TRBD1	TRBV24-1	CATKSSTGTYNEQFF
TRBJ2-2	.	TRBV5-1	CASRPGSNTGELFF
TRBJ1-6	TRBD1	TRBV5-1	CASSQGTGGSSPLHF
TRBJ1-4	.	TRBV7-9	CASSSPGTINEKLFF
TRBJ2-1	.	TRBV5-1	CASSSSRAREEQFF